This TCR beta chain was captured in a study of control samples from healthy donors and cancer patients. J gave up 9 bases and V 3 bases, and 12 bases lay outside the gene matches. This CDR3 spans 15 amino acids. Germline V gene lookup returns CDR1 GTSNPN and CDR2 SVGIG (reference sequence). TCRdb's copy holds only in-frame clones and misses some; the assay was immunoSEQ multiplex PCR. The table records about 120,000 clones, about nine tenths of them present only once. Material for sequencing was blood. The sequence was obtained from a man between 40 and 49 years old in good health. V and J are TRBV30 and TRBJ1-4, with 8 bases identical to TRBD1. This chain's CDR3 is CAWSAAGTGEKKLFF. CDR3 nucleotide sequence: TGTGCCTGGAGCGCCGCCGGGACAGGTGAAAAAAAACTGTTTTTT.